Listed below are T cell receptor beta chains from one sample, sequenced in a study of cytomegalovirus exposure and HLA in healthy donors. Clones were read by immunoSEQ multiplex PCR, and TCRdb kept only the in-frame ones, dropping some. Of under 150,000 clones listed, about 86% are singletons. The sample comprised PBMCs. Source of these receptors: a man in his forties or fifties in good health and CMV-seropositive. The CDR3 runs from the conserved cysteine through the conserved F or W. A D gene is named only where the DNA matches it firmly. Size is omitted from some rows. Given values are once, few, many or a class for expanded clones.

j_call clone_size v_call d_call cdr3_aa cdr3_nt
TRBJ1-6 - TRBV5-4 - CASSLDGGASPLHF TGTGCCAGCAGCTTGGATGGGGGGGCTTCACCCCTCCACTTT
TRBJ1-3 - TRBV9 - CASSVTLASRPGNTIYF TGTGCCAGCAGCGTAACCCTAGCGAGCCGACCTGGAAACACCATATATTTT
TRBJ2-1 - TRBV19 TRBD2 CASTYGLAGVTEQFF TGTGCCAGTACTTACGGACTAGCGGGAGTAACTGAGCAGTTCTTC
TRBJ1-6 - TRBV7-3 TRBD1 CASSYRDRGSPLHF TGTGCCAGCAGCTACCGGGACAGGGGATCACCCCTCCACTTT
TRBJ1-1 once TRBV7-9 - CSSSPVSLPEAFF TGTTCCAGCAGCCCCGTGTCTCTCCCTGAAGCTTTCTTT
TRBJ1-5 - TRBV5-1 - CASSLGFEGTRFDNQPQHF TGCGCCAGCAGCTTGGGATTCGAGGGGACAAGGTTCGACAATCAGCCCCAGCATTTT
TRBJ1-2 - TRBV5-5 - CASSSDTNYGYTF TGTGCCAGCAGCAGTGACACGAACTATGGCTACACCTTC
TRBJ1-2 - TRBV5-1 TRBD1 CASSLGQGVPSDYGYTF TGCGCCAGCAGCTTGGGACAGGGGGTTCCAAGTGACTATGGCTACACCTTC
TRBJ1-1 few TRBV9 - CASSVDGVRAFF TGTGCCAGCAGCGTAGACGGGGTCCGGGCTTTCTTT
TRBJ2-7 medium-sized TRBV1 - CTSSQDPREPEQYF TGCACCAGCAGCCAAGATCCGCGGGAGCCCGAGCAGTACTTC
TRBJ1-2 - TRBV5-6 - CASSFDGVRAF TGTGCCAGCAGCTTTGACGGAGTTCGAGCCTTC
TRBJ2-5 - TRBV6-6 TRBD2 CASRREGETQYF TGTGCCAGCAGGCGGGAGGGAGAGACCCAGTACTTC
TRBJ2-1 - TRBV10-3 TRBD2 CAIRRRTSGSSLQEQFF TGTGCCATCAGACGTCGGACTAGCGGGTCTAGCCTCCAGGAGCAGTTCTTC
TRBJ2-1 - TRBV9 TRBD1 CASSEGQVDRNEQFF TGTGCCAGCAGCGAGGGACAGGTTGACAGAAATGAGCAGTTCTTC
TRBJ1-1 - TRBV25-1 TRBD1 CASSSHRGVYTEAFF TGTGCCAGCAGTAGTCACAGGGGCGTGTACACTGAAGCTTTCTTT
TRBJ2-3 - TRBV9 TRBD2 CASSGLAGKEPTDTQYF TGTGCCAGCAGCGGGTTAGCGGGGAAGGAACCCACAGATACGCAGTATTTT
TRBJ1-6 few TRBV27 - CASSLNRDTYNSPLHF TGTGCCAGCAGCTTAAACCGGGACACGTATAATTCACCCCTCCACTTT
TRBJ2-3 - TRBV9 - CASSASTREGTDTQYF TGTGCCAGCAGCGCCTCTACCCGTGAGGGCACAGATACGCAGTATTTT
TRBJ2-3 - TRBV9 TRBD2 CASSGIAGGSTDTQYF TGTGCCAGCAGCGGCATAGCGGGGGGGAGCACAGATACGCAGTATTTT
TRBJ2-2 - TRBV6-5 - CASSYDSTGELFF TGTGCCAGCAGTTACGACAGCACCGGGGAGCTGTTTTTT
TRBJ2-4 - TRBV9 TRBD2 CASSVAGTRGNIQYF TGTGCCAGCAGCGTAGCCGGGACTAGGGGAAACATTCAGTACTTC
TRBJ2-1 - TRBV7-2 - CASSPTGDEQFF TGTGCCAGCAGCCCAACAGGCGATGAGCAGTTCTTC
TRBJ1-5 once TRBV11-2 - CASSNNMDQPQHF TGTGCCAGCAGCAACAACATGGATCAGCCCCAGCATTTT
TRBJ2-1 - TRBV30 TRBD2 CAWRTSGGAWNEQFF TGTGCCTGGCGGACTAGCGGGGGGGCATGGAATGAGCAGTTCTTC
TRBJ2-7 - TRBV27 - CASSPTGTDYYEQYF TGTGCCAGCAGCCCAACCGGGACGGACTACTACGAGCAGTACTTC
TRBJ1-1 - TRBV25-1 TRBD1 CASSFTGANTEAFF TGTGCCAGCAGTTTTACAGGGGCGAACACTGAAGCTTTCTTT
TRBJ2-3 - TRBV5-1 TRBD1 CASSRRGQGTDTQYF TGCGCCAGCAGCCGGAGGGGACAGGGCACAGATACGCAGTATTTT
TRBJ2-1 once TRBV27 TRBD2 CASSLMEPGLAVYNEQFF TGTGCCAGCAGTTTAATGGAACCGGGACTAGCGGTATACAATGAGCAGTTCTTC
TRBJ2-4 - TRBV6-6 - CASRGGGLNIQYF TGTGCCAGCAGAGGGGGGGGATTAAACATTCAGTACTTC
TRBJ2-7 - TRBV5-1 - CASSVGGYSYEQYF TGCGCCAGCAGCGTGGGGGGCTACTCCTACGAGCAGTACTTC
TRBJ1-4 - TRBV5-4 TRBD1 CASSFRQGSEKLFF TGTGCCAGCAGCTTTAGACAGGGAAGCGAAAAACTGTTTTTT
TRBJ1-5 - TRBV30 - CAWGTGSRQPQHF TGTGCCTGGGGTACAGGGAGCAGACAGCCCCAGCATTTT
TRBJ2-1 - TRBV6-6 TRBD1 CASSYGGTGSYNEQFF TGTGCCAGCAGTTACGGGGGGACAGGGAGCTACAATGAGCAGTTCTTC
TRBJ2-1 - TRBV5-1 - CASSLDQRAYNEQFF TGCGCCAGCAGCTTGGACCAGCGGGCCTACAATGAGCAGTTCTTC
TRBJ2-3 - TRBV5-1 - CASSVLQGDTQYF TGCGCCAGCAGCGTGCTACAGGGAGATACGCAGTATTTT
TRBJ1-1 - TRBV6-1 TRBD1 CASSEAGTRDSGTEAFF TGTGCCAGCAGTGAAGCAGGAACCCGGGACAGTGGCACTGAAGCTTTCTTT
TRBJ1-1 - TRBV11-2 - CASSYGHVNTEAFF TGTGCCAGCAGCTACGGACATGTGAACACTGAAGCTTTCTTT
TRBJ2-2 - TRBV6-6 TRBD1 CASSFGQGGTGELFF TGTGCCAGCAGTTTCGGACAGGGTGGCACCGGGGAGCTGTTTTTT
TRBJ2-7 once TRBV5-1 TRBD1 CASGVQGTADEQYF TGCGCCAGCGGAGTACAGGGGACAGCGGATGAGCAGTACTTC
TRBJ1-5 - TRBV4-1 - CASSQGAGSNQPQHF TGCGCCAGCAGCCAAGGGGCCGGCAGCAATCAGCCTCAGCATTTT
TRBJ1-6 - TRBV27 TRBD1 CASTSDRGSSYNSPLHF TGTGCCAGCACCTCGGACAGGGGAAGCTCCTATAATTCACCCCTCCACTTT
TRBJ2-5 - TRBV5-1 - CASSLDSFQETQYF TGCGCCAGCAGCTTGGACAGCTTCCAAGAGACCCAGTACTTC
TRBJ1-5 - TRBV6-5 - CASSRTDSNQPQHF TGTGCCAGCAGCCGGACAGATAGCAATCAGCCCCAGCATTTT
TRBJ2-7 - TRBV5-1 TRBD2 CASSLWTSGRVSSYEQYF TGCGCCAGCAGCTTGTGGACTAGCGGGAGGGTGAGCTCCTACGAGCAGTACTTC
TRBJ2-1 - TRBV11-2 TRBD1 CASGEQGAGNEQFF TGTGCCAGCGGCGAGCAGGGGGCGGGGAATGAGCAGTTCTTC
TRBJ1-1 - TRBV7-2 TRBD1 CASSSQGGTEAFF TGTGCCAGCAGCTCACAGGGGGGCACTGAAGCTTTCTTT
TRBJ1-2 - TRBV9 TRBD1 CASSTQGQGAGGYTF TGTGCCAGCAGCACCCAGGGACAGGGGGCGGGAGGCTACACCTTC
TRBJ1-3 - TRBV11-2 - CASSSIQGGNTIYF TGTGCCAGCAGCTCCATTCAGGGAGGAAACACCATATATTTT
TRBJ1-2 - TRBV27 - CASSSQRRHGYTF TGTGCCAGCAGTTCCCAACGGCGGCATGGCTACACCTTC
TRBJ1-3 - TRBV27 TRBD1 CASRRTGGNTIYF TGTGCCAGCAGACGGACAGGGGGAAACACCATATATTTT
TRBJ1-2 - TRBV29-1 - CSVGTDHGYTF TGCAGCGTTGGGACAGATCACGGCTACACCTTC
TRBJ2-7 - TRBV29-1 - CSVAGDTPYEQYF TGCAGCGTCGCTGGGGACACCCCCTACGAGCAGTACTTC
TRBJ2-1 - TRBV19 - CASSIQAIGDEQFF TGTGCCAGTAGTATCCAGGCGATAGGCGATGAGCAGTTCTTC
TRBJ2-1 - TRBV29-1 TRBD1 CSVEKGTGGALFTYNEQFF TGCAGCGTTGAAAAGGGGACAGGGGGCGCTCTTTTTACCTACAATGAGCAGTTCTTC
TRBJ1-1 few TRBV19 - CASSIFGNTEAFF TGTGCCAGTAGTATTTTCGGGAACACTGAAGCTTTCTTT
TRBJ1-2 - TRBV4-3 TRBD1 CASSQVGSGTGRFGYTF TGCGCCAGCAGCCAAGTGGGCTCCGGGACAGGCCGGTTCGGCTACACCTTC